The 6 T cell receptor beta chains below come from one sample, sequenced in a study of blood T cell repertoires in COVID-19. Clones were sequenced by immunoSEQ multiplex PCR, and TCRdb holds only the in-frame ones, with some missing. Seen here are 200,000 to 300,000 clones, around four fifths observed once, and the top ten hold more than 6%. Specimen: peripheral blood. The receptors originated from a woman aged 55-70 years with active or convalescent COVID-19.

Only one count was recorded for this clone. This sequence joins TRBV4-2 and TRBJ1-2; D is ambiguous. The CDR3 runs to 12 residues. From germline, CDR1 is LGHNA and CDR2 YNFKEQ. The germline V and J ends were trimmed by 2 bases and 7 bases, with 8 bases remaining between them. CDR3 amino acids: CASSQRSGGYTF. Written as DNA, the CDR3 is TGTGCCAGCAGCCAACGGAGCGGTGGCTACACCTTC.

The genes are TRBV4-1 and TRBJ1-2; 11 nucleotides match TRBD1. Trimming at V came to 1 base and at J to 8 bases, leaving 15 bases not matched to a gene. Per germline, CDR1 MGHRA and CDR2 YSYEKL. This CDR3 region has 18 residues. The CDR3 spells CASSQGLRGGQGAGGYTF. CDR3 in DNA: TGCGCCAGCAGCCAAGGGCTTAGGGGTGGACAGGGGGCTGGCGGCTACACCTTC.

V is TRBV24-1 and J is TRBJ1-1, with 12 positions matching TRBD1. Looked up from germline, CDR1 is KGHDR and CDR2 is SFDVKD. J lost 6 bases, V lost 4 bases, and 14 bases had no gene match. CDR3 size: 18 residues. The CDR3 DNA follows: TGTGCCACCAGTGACGTACCGGGACAGGGGGCTCGGAGCGCTGAAGCTTTCTTT. Its translation: CATSDVPGQGARSAEAFF.

V gene TRBV19 combines with J gene TRBJ2-1, with TRBD2 identical over 8 bases. Germline V gives CDR1 LNHDA, CDR2 SQIVND (reference sequence). The CDR3 is made up of 15 amino acids. With 7 bases clipped from V and 4 bases from J, the junction kept 9 bases outside the gene matches. The CDR3 here is CASKKAGDQYNEQFF. CDR3 in DNA: TGTGCCAGTAAGAAAGCGGGAGACCAATACAATGAGCAGTTCTTC.

This chain uses TRBV20-1 with TRBJ2-2, with 8 bases fitting TRBD2. This CDR3 is built from 15 residues. Germline CDR1 reads DFQATT; CDR2 reads SNEGSKA (reference sequence). The ends lost 3 bases at V and 5 bases at J; junction bases unmatched: 8. CDR3 nucleotide sequence: TGCAGTGCTAGTCCTTTCCGGGGGGGTACCGGGGAGCTGTTTTTT. Its protein is CSASPFRGGTGELFF.

The genes are TRBV19 and TRBJ1-4; D gene ambiguous. Trimming pared 6 bases from V and 11 bases from J, leaving 19 bases between. The CDR3 is made up of 14 amino acids. Germline V CDR1 and CDR2: LNHDA, SQIVND (reference sequence). CDR3 sequence reads: CASSPTGSRRKLFF. CDR3 coding DNA: TGTGCCAGTAGCCCAACGGGTAGTAGGCGGAAACTGTTTTTT.